This TCR beta chain was sequenced during a study of blood T cell repertoires in COVID-19. Study-level background: Samples came from the United States, Italy and Spain, spanning acute and convalescent COVID-19. Sample material is recorded as cDNA or gDNA derived from T cells, B-cell-depleted T cells, or PBMCs.

Per the study methods: The authors estimated nucleated cell counts from reference gene primer amplification. The protocol was immunoSEQ multiplex PCR, while the TCRdb copy is restricted to in-frame clones and leaves out a portion. That table is the source of V, J and clone size, and D and trimming were worked out from the DNA. The data contain 74,000 or so clones, 89% of them singletons. The CDR3 has 12 residues. Germline CDR1 and CDR2: MNHEY and SVGEGT. Germline trimming cut 6 bases from V and 10 bases from J; bases unmatched to any gene: 5. The gene calls are TRBV6-2 or TRBV6-3 and TRBJ2-1, with 8 positions matching TRBD1. The clonotype originates from a man aged 45-65 years with active COVID-19. The sequenced material came from peripheral blood. CDR3 protein: CASSRTGNEQFF. Written as DNA, the CDR3 is TGTGCCAGCAGCAGGACAGGGAACGAGCAGTTCTTC.